These 30 T cell receptor beta chains came from one sample sequenced in a study of shared clonotypes between healthy human individuals. Naive CD8 cells comprised CD45RO-negative, CCR7-positively selected cells, excluding terminally differentiated effector memory CD45RA+ cells. The protocol was immunoSEQ multiplex PCR, while the TCRdb copy is restricted to in-frame clones and leaves out a portion. Of about 2,100,000 clones listed, under 95% were seen once; the top ten hold 1.5% to 2%. Sequencing used naive CD8+ T cells from PBMCs. These receptors all stem from a man aged 18 to 35 in good health. Some clones in this sample may be carry-over from other donors' samples.

The chain employs TRBV16 and TRBJ2-1; D possibly corresponds to TRBD2 (6 bases). This CDR3 contains 16 residues. With 0 bases removed from V and 2 bases from J, the gap between germline ends came to 11 bases. Germline lookup yields CDR1 KGHSY and CDR2 FQNENV. DNA of the CDR3: TGTGCCAGCAGCCAATCAATCGGGACTGCCTACAATGAGCAGTTCTTC. Amino acid sequence: CASSQSIGTAYNEQFF.

Only one count was recorded for this clone. The chain recombines TRBV5-1 with TRBJ1-2; TRBD1 is a possible D gene (5 bases). Looked up from germline, CDR1 is SGHRS and CDR2 is YFSETQ. Between the trimmed V and J ends, which lost 7 bases and 6 bases, there was a span of 10 bases. The CDR3 totals 11 residues. CDR3 protein: CASLGGNGYTF. The CDR3 DNA reads as TGCGCCAGCCTCGGGGGAAATGGCTACACCTTC. Combining the CDR3 with reference TRBV5-1 and TRBJ1-2 gives the whole variable domain KAGVTQTPRYLIKTRGQQVTLSCSPISGHRSVSWYQQTPGQGLQFLFEYFSETQRNKGNFPGRFSGRQFSNSRSEMNVSTLELGDSALYLCASLGGNGYTFGSGTRLTVV.

The chain employs TRBV11-2 and TRBJ2-3, with D tentatively TRBD1 (5 bases). Trimming took off 5 bases at V and 0 bases at J, with 15 bases between the two ends. Germline-derived CDR1 and CDR2 are SGHAT and FQNNGV. This CDR3 comprises 16 residues. CDR3 nucleotide sequence: TGTGCCAGCAGCCCTGGACAAAGCCATAGCACAGATACGCAGTATTTT. Amino acids: CASSPGQSHSTDTQYF. Based on the CDR3 plus reference TRBV11-2 and TRBJ2-3, the full variable domain is EAGVAQSPRYKIIEKRQSVAFWCNPISGHATLYWYQQILGQGPKLLIQFQNNGVVDDSQLPKDRFSAERLKGVDSTLKIQPAKLEDSAVYLCASSPGQSHSTDTQYFGPGTRLTVL.

CDR3 residues: CASTPRDYDIDLEAYNEQFF. The CDR3 DNA reads TGTGCCAGCACCCCTCGGGACTACGATATTGACCTTGAGGCTTACAATGAGCAGTTCTTC. The rearrangement uses TRBV28 and TRBJ2-1, with 7 bases lining up with TRBD2. This CDR3 has 20 amino acids. J gave up 4 bases and V 7 bases, and 25 bases lay outside the gene matches. Per the germline V gene, CDR1 is MDHEN and CDR2 is SYDVKM.

This clone appeared a single time. The chain links TRBV27 to TRBJ2-1; no clear D gene. Trimming cost V 3 bases and J 6 bases, with 12 bases left between them. There are 14 residues in the CDR3. Germline V gives CDR1 MNHEY, CDR2 SMNVEV (reference sequence). CDR3 residues: CASSFDSNPNEQFF. As DNA, the CDR3 is TGTGCCAGCAGTTTCGACTCGAACCCCAATGAGCAGTTCTTC.

Notes on this clone: Other DNA sequences of this sample code for an identical CDR3. The chain is built from TRBV6-5 and TRBJ2-1, with a possible D match to TRBD2 (5 bases). Trimming removed 0 bases from V and 4 bases from J, with 13 bases in between. In germline, CDR1 is MNHEY, CDR2 SVGAGI. This CDR3 is built from 16 residues. In DNA form, the CDR3 reads TGTGCCAGCAGTTACTCGGTGGGAGAGTGGTACAATGAGCAGTTCTTC. This sequence encodes CASSYSVGEWYNEQFF.

Points on this clone: At the DNA level, this CDR3 is encoded by other sequences in the same sample as well. The rearrangement uses TRBV28 and TRBJ2-2; the D gene could be TRBD1 or TRBD2 (5 bases each). Germline CDR1 reads MDHEN; CDR2 reads SYDVKM. The ends were cut back, 5 bases at V and 3 bases at J, with 10 bases in the middle. The CDR3 extends over 14 amino acids. The CDR3 sequence is CASSLQGHTGELFF. In nucleotides, the CDR3 is TGTGCCAGCAGTCTCCAGGGACACACCGGGGAGCTGTTTTTT. Filled out from reference TRBV28 and TRBJ2-2, the complete variable domain reads DVKVTQSSRYLVKRTGEKVFLECVQDMDHENMFWYRQDPGLGLRLIYFSYDVKMKEKGDIPEGYSVSREKKERFSLILESASTNQTSMYLCASSLQGHTGELFFGEGSRLTVL.

The chain is built from TRBV6-4 and TRBJ2-1; D possibly corresponds to TRBD2 (6 bases). There are 16 residues in the CDR3. Deletions cut 3 bases from V and 3 bases from J, with 15 bases between. Germline V gene sequence: CDR1 MRHNA, CDR2 SNTAGT. For the CDR3, the DNA is TGTGCCAGCAGTGAAAACACGGAGGGCCTCTACAATGAGCAGTTCTTC. This translates into CASSENTEGLYNEQFF.

The chain recombines TRBV7-9 with TRBJ2-7, with 7 bases lining up with TRBD2. Germline lookup yields CDR1 SEHNR and CDR2 FQNEAQ (reference sequence). Trimming at V came to 2 bases and at J to 2 bases, leaving 9 bases not matched to a gene. This CDR3 comprises 16 residues. The CDR3 sequence: CASSLRLAEIPYEQYF. The CDR3 nucleotides are TGTGCCAGCAGCTTAAGGCTAGCGGAGATCCCCTACGAGCAGTACTTC.

The J gene is TRBJ2-3, the V gene TRBV28; TRBD2 might be the D (5 bases). This CDR3 comprises 16 residues. Germline loops: CDR1 MDHEN, CDR2 SYDVKM. The ends were cut back, 5 bases at V and 4 bases at J, with 19 bases in the middle. The CDR3 coding sequence is TGTGCCAGCAGTACTACCCCGACTACCCCCCCAGATACGCAGTATTTT. Encoded protein: CASSTTPTTPPDTQYF. Combining the CDR3 with reference TRBV28 and TRBJ2-3 gives the whole variable domain DVKVTQSSRYLVKRTGEKVFLECVQDMDHENMFWYRQDPGLGLRLIYFSYDVKMKEKGDIPEGYSVSREKKERFSLILESASTNQTSMYLCASSTTPTTPPDTQYFGPGTRLTVL.

This clone turned up a few times. The CDR3 DNA follows: TGCGCCAGCAGCCAAGGGACAGGGGACCAAGAGACCCAGTACTTC. Translating gives CASSQGTGDQETQYF. This chain links TRBV4-3 with TRBJ2-5, with 9 bases aligning to TRBD1. The CDR3 is made up of 15 amino acids. CDR1 and CDR2 from the germline V gene are LGHNA and YSLEER. Trimming cost V 1 base and J 0 bases; bases outside gene matches: 0.

The chain is built from TRBV5-1 and TRBJ1-2, with D hard to call. The CDR3 length is 10 residues. Germline V gene lookup returns CDR1 SGHRS and CDR2 YFSETQ. Trimming stripped 2 bases from V and 8 bases from J, with 4 bases between. Here the CDR3 DNA reads TGCGCCAGCAGCTTCCGGGGCTACACCTTC. Protein: CASSFRGYTF.

This chain joins TRBV7-9 and TRBJ1-4, with 7 positions matching TRBD1. Germline values: CDR1 SEHNR, CDR2 FQNEAQ (reference sequence). The trim removed 3 bases at V and 7 bases at J, leaving 17 bases unmatched. The CDR3 loop spans 18 amino acids. The CDR3 is CASSLTGPNRGRREKLFF. The CDR3, as DNA: TGTGCCAGCAGCTTGACAGGTCCCAACAGGGGACGCCGTGAAAAACTGTTTTTT.

The rearrangement uses TRBV7-9 and TRBJ2-5; a possible D gene is TRBD1 (7 bases). Germline V CDR1 and CDR2: SEHNR, FQNEAQ (reference sequence). Trimming shortened V by 0 bases and J by 1 base, and 12 bases separated the two germline ends. The CDR3 runs 16 residues. The CDR3 nucleotides read TGTGCCAGCAGCTTAGCCCCCAGGGGGGTCCAAGAGACCCAGTACTTC. Translated, it gives CASSLAPRGVQETQYF.

This chain links TRBV10-3 with TRBJ2-5, with 12 positions matching TRBD2. V lost 4 bases and J lost 5; bases outside the gene matches: 5. Germline assignment: CDR1 ENHRY and CDR2 SYGVKD. This CDR3 region has 15 residues. The CDR3 protein is CAISASGRAGETQYF. CDR3 in DNA: TGTGCCATCAGTGCTAGCGGGAGGGCCGGGGAGACCCAGTACTTC.

This sequence joins TRBV19 and TRBJ2-7; unclear D gene. Germline V lookup: CDR1 LNHDA, CDR2 SQIVND (reference sequence). The CDR3 is 16 amino acids. The germline V and J ends were trimmed by 1 base and 4 bases, with 17 bases remaining between them. The CDR3 nucleotides are TGTGCCAGTAGTATAGGGGTACTCGGCGAGCGATACGAGCAGTACTTC. Its translation: CASSIGVLGERYEQYF.

This rearrangement joins TRBV4-3 to TRBJ2-7; 11 positions agree with TRBD2. The V segment lost 0 bases and the J segment 4 bases; nucleotides outside the gene matches: 11. CDR1 and CDR2 (germline): LGHNA, YSLEER. CDR3 length equals 18 residues. CDR3 protein: CASSQDYTSGSWDYEQYF. DNA for the CDR3: TGCGCCAGCAGCCAAGATTATACTAGCGGGAGCTGGGATTACGAGCAGTACTTC.

The chain links TRBV27 to TRBJ1-2, with a tentative D call TRBD1 (6 bases). There are 15 residues in the CDR3. With 0 bases removed from V and 6 bases from J, the gap between germline ends came to 14 bases. Germline CDR1 reads MNHEY; CDR2 reads SMNVEV (reference sequence). CDR3: CASSLSIIQGNGYTF. In DNA, the CDR3 is TGTGCCAGCAGTTTATCGATAATTCAGGGGAATGGCTACACCTTC.

The chain combines TRBV11-2 with TRBJ2-7; a weak D match, TRBD2 (6 bases). Germline CDR1 SGHAT, CDR2 FQNNGV. The CDR3 is 13 residues long. V was trimmed by 5 bases and J by 6 bases, leaving 14 bases between them. The CDR3 loop is CASSLPGGAEQYF. The DNA of the CDR3 is TGTGCCAGCAGCCTGCCGGGCGGGGCCGAGCAGTACTTC.

On this clone: Other DNA sequences in the sample encode the same CDR3. The V call is TRBV29-1, the J call TRBJ2-7; D not resolved. The V end was cut by 4 bases, the J end by 2 bases, with 21 bases between. Germline V lookup: CDR1 SQVTM, CDR2 ANQGSEA. The CDR3 is 16 amino acids. The CDR3 sequence: CSVGAALRPTPYEQYF. In nucleotides, the CDR3 is TGCAGCGTTGGGGCAGCCCTAAGGCCTACACCCTACGAGCAGTACTTC.

The CDR3 bases are TGTGCCAGCAGTCCCGGCCCCGGGACTAGGGATGGTGAGCAGTTCTTC. The encoded protein is CASSPGPGTRDGEQFF. The J gene is TRBJ2-1, the V gene TRBV27, with 8 bases fitting TRBD2. The CDR3 has 16 residues. The junction had 15 bases not matched to a gene; V was cut back by 5 bases and J by 9 bases. Germline V lookup: CDR1 MNHEY, CDR2 SMNVEV (reference sequence).

The chain recombines TRBV7-8 with TRBJ2-2; 11 bases are shared with TRBD2. The CDR3 has 14 amino acids. Germline V lookup: CDR1 SGHVS, CDR2 FQNEAQ. V lost 6 bases and J lost 7; bases outside the gene matches: 4. The CDR3 sequence is CASRFLAGGGELFF. CDR3 nucleotides: TGTGCCAGCAGGTTTCTAGCGGGAGGCGGGGAGCTGTTTTTT.

As for this clone: In the same sample, other DNA sequences code for this CDR3. V gene TRBV28 combines with J gene TRBJ2-7; D is uncertain. The CDR3 is 12 amino acids. Between the trimmed V and J ends, which lost 3 bases and 6 bases, there was a span of 9 bases. The germline CDR1 and CDR2 sequences are MDHEN and SYDVKM. The CDR3, as DNA: TGTGCCAGCAGTTTGAGAGTGGGCGAGCAGTACTTC. This gives the protein CASSLRVGEQYF.

Concerning this clone: This CDR3 is also generated by other DNA sequences in the sample. The chain recombines TRBV27 with TRBJ1-2; D uncertain. Germline V gene sequence: CDR1 MNHEY, CDR2 SMNVEV (reference sequence). The CDR3 runs 14 residues. Trimming removed 0 bases at V and 5 bases at J, with 10 bases between. The CDR3 loop reads CASSLSGGVYGYTF. The CDR3 nucleotides are TGTGCCAGCAGTTTATCGGGCGGGGTTTATGGCTACACCTTC.

The V and J genes are TRBV6-5 and TRBJ2-2; tentatively, D is TRBD2 (5 bases). V gave up 0 bases and J gave up 0 bases, with 8 bases separating them. The CDR3 consists of 16 residues. Germline CDR1 MNHEY, CDR2 SVGAGI. The CDR3 spells CASSYSSGANTGELFF. CDR3 sequence (DNA): TGTGCCAGCAGTTACTCCTCCGGGGCGAACACCGGGGAGCTGTTTTTT.

The chain is built from TRBV27 and TRBJ1-1; D might be TRBD1 (5 bases). Germline V lookup: CDR1 MNHEY, CDR2 SMNVEV (reference sequence). Trimming removed 0 bases from V and 2 bases from J, with 10 bases in between. This CDR3 region has 15 residues. The CDR3 region is CASSLSWGGNTEAFF. The CDR3 coding sequence is TGTGCCAGCAGTTTATCTTGGGGCGGCAACACTGAAGCTTTCTTT.

DNA for the CDR3: TGTGCCAGCCCAGAGCTCACAGATACGCAGTATTTT. Translating it yields CASPELTDTQYF. V and J are TRBV2 and TRBJ2-3; D ambiguous. The CDR3 runs to 12 residues. V gave up 8 bases and J gave up 2 bases, with 8 bases separating them. Germline assignment: CDR1 SNHLY and CDR2 FYNNEI.

The chain has TRBV7-2 and TRBJ2-1, with D perhaps TRBD1 or TRBD2 (5 bases each). The CDR3 covers 13 residues. V was trimmed by 3 bases and J by 8 bases, leaving 11 bases between them. Germline values: CDR1 SGHTA, CDR2 FQGNSA. CDR3 DNA: TGTGCCAGCAGCTTCGGGGCCCGCTATGAGCAGTTCTTC. Encoded protein: CASSFGARYEQFF.

The rearrangement uses TRBV27 and TRBJ1-4, with D possibly TRBD1 on 5 matching bases. The CDR3 spans 13 residues. Deletions cut 6 bases from V and 7 bases from J, with 12 bases between. Germline V lookup: CDR1 MNHEY, CDR2 SMNVEV (reference sequence). CDR3 nucleotide sequence: TGTGCCAGCAGCACAATCAGGGCTGAAAAACTGTTTTTT. It codes for CASSTIRAEKLFF.

The chain carries TRBV28 and TRBJ1-5; TRBD1 might be the D (5 bases). V was cut by 6 bases and J by 0 bases, with 15 bases left in between. The CDR3 extends over 16 amino acids. Per the germline V gene, CDR1 is MDHEN and CDR2 is SYDVKM. The CDR3 loop reads CASRKATEYSNQPQHF. The CDR3 nucleotides are TGTGCCAGCAGAAAGGCGACAGAGTATAGCAATCAGCCCCAGCATTTT.